The clone carrying this TCR beta chain has just a few counts. CDR3 length: 12 amino acids. Between the trimmed V and J ends, which lost 0 bases and 11 bases, there was a span of 10 bases. Germline CDR1 and CDR2: MNHEY and SVGEGT. This record comes from a study of CD8 T cells in ankylosing spondylitis. TCRdb re-derived calls from the 5' RACE reads in MiXCR, one entry per CDR3 protein. The sample records 290,000 or so distinct CDR3 sequences, roughly 20% being singletons. The sequencing sample was made of blood, either unsorted or a sorted T cell fraction (not recorded which). The sequence was obtained from a female donor with ankylosing spondylitis or in good health (not recorded which). The chain couples TRBV6-2 or TRBV6-3 to TRBJ1-1; D gene ambiguous. CDR3: CASSYSQVRAFF. CDR3 DNA sequence: TGTGCCAGCAGTTACTCGCAGGTCCGCGCTTTCTTT.